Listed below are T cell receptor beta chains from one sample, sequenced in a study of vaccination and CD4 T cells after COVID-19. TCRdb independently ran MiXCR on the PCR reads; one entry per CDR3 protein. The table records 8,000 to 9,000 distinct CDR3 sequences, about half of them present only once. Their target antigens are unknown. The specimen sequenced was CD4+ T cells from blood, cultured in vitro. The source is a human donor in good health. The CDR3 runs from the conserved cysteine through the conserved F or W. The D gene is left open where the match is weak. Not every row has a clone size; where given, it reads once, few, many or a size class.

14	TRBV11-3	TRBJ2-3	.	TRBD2	TGTGCCAGCAGTCTTAGCGGGAGCACAGATACGCAGTATTTT	CASSLSGSTDTQYF
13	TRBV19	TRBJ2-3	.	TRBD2	TGTGCCAGTCGGACTAGCGGCACAGATACGCAGTATTTT	CASRTSGTDTQYF
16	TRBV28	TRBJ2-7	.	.	TGTGCCAGCAGTTCGATTCTTAGGGGTACTTCCTACGAGCAGTACTTC	CASSSILRGTSYEQYF
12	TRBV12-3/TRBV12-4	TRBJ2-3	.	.	TGTGCCAGCAGTGCTAGGGGGGATACGCAGTATTTT	CASSARGDTQYF
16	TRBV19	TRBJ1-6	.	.	TGTGCCAGTAGTACGAAACCCGGACAGTATAATTCACCCCTCCACTTT	CASSTKPGQYNSPLHF
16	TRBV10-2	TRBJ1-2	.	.	TGCGCCAGCAGTGATCCTTCAGTTGGACCCCGAGGTGGCTACACCTTC	CASSDPSVGPRGGYTF
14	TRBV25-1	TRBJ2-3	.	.	TGTGCCAGCAGTGAATTAGGGGGGGCAGATACGCAGTATTTT	CASSELGGADTQYF
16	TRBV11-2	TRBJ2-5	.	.	TGTGCCAGCAGCTTAGGAGCTGGGGGGCAACAAGAGACCCAGTACTTC	CASSLGAGGQQETQYF
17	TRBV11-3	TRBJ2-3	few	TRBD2	TGTGCCAGCAGCTTACGGGGACTAGCCTTCGGCACAGATACGCAGTATTTT	CASSLRGLAFGTDTQYF
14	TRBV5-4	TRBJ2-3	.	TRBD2	TGTGCCAGCACCGGGACTAGGCGGTCAGATACGCAGTATTTT	CASTGTRRSDTQYF
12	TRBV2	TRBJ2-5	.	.	TGTGCCAGCATGCGGCAGAAAGAGACCCAGTACTTC	CASMRQKETQYF
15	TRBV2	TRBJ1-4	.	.	TGTGCCAGCAGCGATCCGGGACAAGATAATGAAAAACTGTTTTTT	CASSDPGQDNEKLFF
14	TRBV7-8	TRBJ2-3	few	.	TGTGCCGCTGCGCAGGGGCGAGTCACAGATACGCAGTATTTT	CAAAQGRVTDTQYF
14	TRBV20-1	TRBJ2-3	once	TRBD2	TGCAGTGCTAGGGTGGCGGGAGGGGCCGGGGCGCAGTATTTT	CSARVAGGAGAQYF
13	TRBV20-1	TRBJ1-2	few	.	TGCAGTGCTAGCTTAGACCTAAACTATGGCTACACCTTC	CSASLDLNYGYTF
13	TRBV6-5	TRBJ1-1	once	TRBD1	TGTGCCAGCAGTTACGAACAGGGGGCCCAAGCTTTCTTT	CASSYEQGAQAFF
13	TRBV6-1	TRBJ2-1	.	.	TGTGCCAGCAGTGTTGACCGACTCAATGAGCAGTTCTTC	CASSVDRLNEQFF
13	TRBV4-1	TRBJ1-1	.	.	TGCGCCAGCAGCCAACTGGGGTACACTGAAGCTTTCTTT	CASSQLGYTEAFF
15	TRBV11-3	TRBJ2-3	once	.	TGTGCCAGCAGCACTGGGAAGGACTACTCAGATACGCAGTATTTT	CASSTGKDYSDTQYF
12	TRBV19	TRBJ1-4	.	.	TGTGCCAGTAGTCTCAACAGGGAAAAACTGTTTTTT	CASSLNREKLFF